This TCR beta chain was documented in a study of cytomegalovirus exposure and HLA in healthy donors. Study-wide findings and caveats: Accurate prediction of HLA-A and HLA-B alleles (for most subjects) was reportedly achieved from TCR beta sequences. When analyzed later, the rates of TCR association showed variation by HLA locus, with DRB1 the most and HLA-C the fewest. Testing in vitro showed a few CMV-associated chains specific for CMV antigens. The authors considered a cluster of highly shared sequence variants likely to be a sequencing artifact.

13 Jbeta primers and 60 Vbeta primers were used for the PCR. Using immunoSEQ multiplex PCR, the repertoire was profiled, and TCRdb retains in-frame clones only, with some absent. The specimen's table records over 80,000 clones. The CDR3 runs 15 residues. The V end was cut by 4 bases, the J end by 0 bases, with 13 bases between. CDR1 SGDLS and CDR2 YYNGEE come from the germline V gene. Note on this clone: The antigen remains unidentified.

The chain has TRBV9 and TRBJ1-1; D perhaps matches TRBD1 (5 bases). Source material: PBMCs. The TCR sequence derives from a girl aged 10 to 17 in good health and CMV-seropositive. The DNA of the CDR3 is TGTGCCAGCAGCTCTGGAGGGGCCATGAACACTGAAGCTTTCTTT. This codes for CASSSGGAMNTEAFF.